A single sample is the source of the 20 T cell receptor beta chains below, sequenced in a study of T cells in Graves' hyperthyroidism and ophthalmopathy. Amplified TCR beta CDR3 regions came from RNA transcripts. In the first-round RT-PCR of the TCR CDR3, the HTBI primer set was used. TCRdb reanalysed the multiplex PCR reads using MiXCR and keeps one entry per CDR3 protein. Counted here are about 480,000 distinct CDR3 sequences, roughly 14% occurring once; the ten biggest clones make up around a sixth. The specimen was blood. These receptors were collected from a woman younger than 30 with Graves' hyperthyroidism.

The V call is TRBV6-6, the J call TRBJ2-5; D unclear. The CDR3 has 14 residues. V was pared by 1 base and J by 5 bases, with 11 bases between. The V gene's germline CDR1 is MNHNY and CDR2 SVGAGI (reference sequence). CDR3 sequence: CASSYWMTGETQYF. The CDR3 region has the DNA TGTGCCAGCAGTTACTGGATGACTGGGGAGACCCAGTACTTC.

This chain links TRBV7-9 with TRBJ1-2, with D perhaps matching TRBD1 (5 bases). Germline V gives CDR1 SEHNR, CDR2 FQNEAQ (reference sequence). The CDR3 is 15 residues long. The ends were cut back, 3 bases at V and 3 bases at J, with 14 bases in the middle. The CDR3 reads CASSFQEGGDYGYTF. In DNA, the CDR3 is TGTGCCAGCAGCTTCCAGGAGGGAGGGGACTATGGCTACACCTTC.

The chain links TRBV5-6 to TRBJ1-2, with unresolved D. V shed 3 bases and J shed 3 bases, with 12 bases lying between them. Germline V gene lookup returns CDR1 SGHDT and CDR2 YYEEEE. The CDR3 sequence is 14 residues long. In nucleotides, the CDR3 is TGTGCCAGCAGCTCTTTGTCCAACTACTATGGCTACACCTTC. This sequence encodes CASSSLSNYYGYTF.

The genes are TRBV2 and TRBJ2-5; 14 bases match TRBD2. Germline V CDR1 and CDR2: SNHLY, FYNNEI. This CDR3 contains 15 residues. With 6 bases clipped from V and 5 bases from J, the junction kept 5 bases outside the gene matches. CDR3 protein: CASSRTSGRRETQYF. The DNA of the CDR3 is TGTGCCAGCAGCCGGACTAGCGGGAGGAGGGAGACCCAGTACTTC.

This clonotype has only a few counts. V and J are TRBV6-5 and TRBJ2-2, with TRBD2 matching over 7 bases. The CDR3 covers 16 residues. V was pared by 0 bases and J by 5 bases, with 6 bases of the junction left unmatched. In germline, CDR1 is MNHEY, CDR2 SVGAGI. The CDR3, as DNA: TGTGCCAGCAGTTACTCGAACCAGCGGGGAACCGGGGAGCTGTTTTTT. Translated, it gives CASSYSNQRGTGELFF.

The rearrangement links TRBV27 to TRBJ2-3, with D unclear. Per germline, CDR1 MNHEY and CDR2 SMNVEV (reference sequence). The CDR3 totals 14 residues. The V end was cut by 5 bases, the J end by 6 bases, with 15 bases between. CDR3 coding DNA: TGTGCCAGCAGTAACTCACGGACGGTTGATACGCAGTATTTT. Translating gives CASSNSRTVDTQYF.

The sample holds many counts of this clonotype. CDR3 nucleotides: TGTGCTAGTGGTTCCCCCGGGTCAGGGAACTTTAATCAGCCCCAGCATTTT. This sequence encodes CASGSPGSGNFNQPQHF. The rearrangement uses TRBV12-5 and TRBJ1-5; TRBD1 is a possible D gene (5 bases). There are 17 residues in the CDR3. V lost 4 bases and J 4 bases, leaving 20 bases between the germline ends. Looked up from germline, CDR1 is LGHNT and CDR2 is FRNRAP. The variable domain in full, with the rest retrieved from reference TRBV12-5 and TRBJ1-5, is DARVTQTPRHKVTEMGQEVTMRCQPILGHNTVFWYRQTMMQGLELLAYFRNRAPLDDSGMPKDRFSAEMPDATLATLKIQPSEPRDSAVYFCASGSPGSGNFNQPQHFGDGTRLSIL.

This clonotype came up many times. The chain links TRBV4-2 to TRBJ2-7; D gene uncertain. Trimming left V 0 bases short and J 4 bases short, with 16 bases between. Per germline, CDR1 LGHNA and CDR2 YNFKEQ. The CDR3 has 16 amino acids. The CDR3 sequence is CASSQEIRGSRYEQYF. The CDR3, as DNA: TGTGCCAGCAGCCAAGAAATACGAGGAAGCAGGTACGAGCAGTACTTC.

The chain carries TRBV6-2 or TRBV6-3 and TRBJ2-7, with a tentative D call TRBD1 (5 bases). Germline V gives CDR1 MNHEY, CDR2 SVGEGT. The V end was cut by 6 bases, the J end by 8 bases, with 11 bases between. The CDR3 extends over 11 amino acids. CDR3: CASSQTGQQYV. The CDR3 nucleotides read TGTGCCAGCAGCCAAACAGGTCAGCAGTACGTC.

The chain recombines TRBV30 with TRBJ2-7; D uncertain. This CDR3 has 12 amino acids. Germline assignment: CDR1 GTSNPN and CDR2 SVGIG (reference sequence). V was trimmed by 1 base and J by 4 bases, leaving 8 bases between them. The DNA for the CDR3 is TGTGCCTGGAGTGCTGAAGGATACGAGCAGTACTTC. The encoded protein is CAWSAEGYEQYF.

In its sample, this clonotype was seen many times. The chain carries TRBV2 and TRBJ2-3; the D is unclear. Trimming pared 8 bases from V and 0 bases from J, leaving 9 bases between. This CDR3 is built from 13 residues. Germline loops: CDR1 SNHLY, CDR2 FYNNEI. DNA for the CDR3: TGTGCCAGCCTTTGGGATAGCACAGATACGCAGTATTTT. Protein product: CASLWDSTDTQYF.

This clonotype was found a few times. The V call is TRBV3-1, the J call TRBJ1-5, with D unresolved. The germline V gene has CDR1 LGHDT and CDR2 YNNKEL (reference sequence). CDR3 length equals 12 residues. V lost 1 base and J 5 bases, leaving 3 bases between the germline ends. As DNA, the CDR3 is TGTGCCAGCAGCCAAGTTGATCAGCCCCAGCATTTT. This encodes CASSQVDQPQHF.

A few counts support this clonotype. A much larger clone sits a single nucleotide away, making a read error possible. The V and J genes are TRBV29-1 and TRBJ1-2, with D perhaps TRBD1 (6 bases). The CDR3 is 13 residues long. Trimming stripped 7 bases from V and 1 base from J, with 13 bases between. Per the germline V gene, CDR1 is SQVTM and CDR2 is ANQGSEA. For the CDR3, the DNA is TGCAGCGCCCTACCGGACAGTAACTATGGCTACACCTTC. Translating it yields CSALPDSNYGYTF.

Comment on this clonotype: Being one base from a much bigger clone, this may be a read error. The CDR3 spells CSFKGALAENTGELFF. The CDR3 DNA reads TGCAGCTTCAAAGGGGCACTAGCTGAGAACACCGGGGAGCTGTTTTTT. The rearrangement joins TRBV29-1 to TRBJ2-2; weak D call: TRBD2 (6 bases). Germline CDR1 reads SQVTM; CDR2 reads ANQGSEA. The CDR3 loop spans 16 amino acids. V was pared by 8 bases and J by 1 base, with 20 bases between.

This clonotype was picked up many times. The chain combines TRBV10-3 with TRBJ2-6; TRBD1 matches 9 bases. The CDR3 is 17 amino acids. Trimming took 4 bases from V and 0 from J; bases not matched to a gene: 4. Germline CDR1 and CDR2: ENHRY and SYGVKD. The CDR3 DNA follows: TGTGCCATCAGTGTGGGACAGGGTCTCTCTGGGGCCAACGTCCTGACTTTC. Translation: CAISVGQGLSGANVLTF.

This clonotype was observed a handful of times. The DNA is left out, because the CDR3 cannot be placed on it with certainty; the CDR3 is given as TCRdb lists it. J is TRBJ1-4 and V is TRBV29-1; the table's D call TRBD1 went unverified against the DNA. The germline gives CDR1 SQVTM, CDR2 ANQGSEA. Including both end residues, the CDR3 is 15 amino acids long. The CDR3 here is CSVSGQGGGDEKLFF.

The chain joins TRBV10-2 to TRBJ2-1; D is possibly TRBD2 (5 bases). Germline V gene data show CDR1 as WSHSY and CDR2 as SAAADI. CDR3 size: 15 residues. Trimming left V 2 bases short and J 7 bases short, with 15 bases between. The CDR3 reads CASSEAGPAINEQFF. As DNA, the CDR3 is TGCGCCAGCAGTGAGGCGGGCCCAGCCATAAATGAGCAGTTCTTC.

This clonotype was found many times. This chain joins TRBV2 and TRBJ2-3; D not certain. The CDR3 length is 15 residues. Per the germline V gene, CDR1 is SNHLY and CDR2 is FYNNEI. The germline V and J ends were trimmed by 2 bases and 2 bases, with 11 bases remaining between them. The CDR3 DNA is TGTGCCAGCAGTGAACGAGACACCGACACAGATACGCAGTATTTT. Translated: CASSERDTDTDTQYF.

This clonotype was detected many times. The V gene is TRBV20-1, the J gene TRBJ2-7, with 7 bases aligning to TRBD2. J lost 3 bases, V lost 4 bases, and 6 bases had no gene match. CDR3 length: 13 amino acids. Germline loops: CDR1 DFQATT, CDR2 SNEGSKA (reference sequence). The CDR3 sequence: CSAKGRENYEQYV. The CDR3 DNA sequence: TGCAGTGCTAAAGGGCGGGAGAACTACGAGCAGTACGTC.

This clonotype was observed a handful of times. The gene calls are TRBV20-1 and TRBJ1-2; TRBD1 might be the D (6 bases). CDR1 is DFQATT and CDR2 is SNEGSKA in the germline V gene (reference sequence). The CDR3 length is 14 residues. Trimming cost V 6 bases and J 4 bases, with 18 bases left between them. The CDR3 sequence is CSARGAGGLYGYTF. The CDR3 DNA follows: TGCAGTGCAAGGGGGGCCGGGGGGCTCTATGGCTACACCTTC.